Listed below are T cell receptor beta chains from one sample, sequenced in a study of blood T cell repertoires in COVID-19. Sequencing was performed with immunoSEQ multiplex PCR; in TCRdb, only in-frame clones are kept and a portion is missing. The table has around 180,000 clones, more than 80% seen once. Sequencing input: peripheral blood. These receptors were taken from a human donor in a cohort sampled during active COVID-19. Both conserved end residues are trimmed from each CDR3. Fields, in order: V gene, clone size, CDR3 protein. For some rows the clone size is stated as once, few or many, or as a class when expanded; others skip it.

V: TRBV18
size: NA
CDR3: ASSSVQGTNTEAF

V: TRBV5-6
size: NA
CDR3: ASSSRTGGDNQPQH

V: TRBV4-2
size: NA
CDR3: ASSQETGMNQPQH

V: TRBV7-9
size: NA
CDR3: ASSSSGELF

V: TRBV3-1/TRBV3-2
size: NA
CDR3: ASSPGLARIQETQY

V: TRBV10-3
size: NA
CDR3: AISESVAGGDTGELF

V: TRBV5-1
size: NA
CDR3: ASSGTVSSYNEQF

V: TRBV9
size: once
CDR3: ASSPTSGGSYEQY

V: TRBV11-2
size: few
CDR3: ASSFNPTGSGELF

V: TRBV5-1
size: NA
CDR3: ASSLGQGIRNEQF

V: TRBV19
size: NA
CDR3: ASSRGGSGANVLT

V: TRBV5-1
size: NA
CDR3: ASSFSGRLTDTQY

V: TRBV2
size: NA
CDR3: ASRADSTEAF

V: TRBV5-4
size: NA
CDR3: ASSVSGYSRVETQY

V: TRBV7-6
size: NA
CDR3: ASSSFPSPGQGAGELF

V: TRBV4-1
size: NA
CDR3: ASSQVGTEEKLF

V: TRBV2
size: once
CDR3: ASSDSGSSQETQY

V: TRBV6-5
size: NA
CDR3: ASSRDRVDSPLH

V: TRBV2
size: NA
CDR3: ASREGSPRSPLH

V: TRBV4-1
size: NA
CDR3: ASSQLGLDTQY

V: TRBV6-5
size: NA
CDR3: ASRRDSNTEAF

V: TRBV18
size: NA
CDR3: ASSPEGNQPQH

V: TRBV5-1
size: NA
CDR3: ASSSFDSSGNTIY

V: TRBV12-5
size: NA
CDR3: ASGQPSVNTEAF

V: TRBV7-3
size: NA
CDR3: ASSLGEGFEQY

V: TRBV27
size: NA
CDR3: ASTRETGTGELF

V: TRBV5-1
size: once
CDR3: ASSLLQGPPGEQY

V: TRBV2
size: NA
CDR3: ASSEGGGAPETQY

V: TRBV19
size: NA
CDR3: ASSRGSAEAF

V: TRBV5-1
size: NA
CDR3: ASSVGQGATGANVLT

V: TRBV19
size: NA
CDR3: ASSPWTGGDTEAF

V: TRBV6-1
size: NA
CDR3: ASSGPGAVWMDGYT

V: TRBV20-1
size: once
CDR3: SASIQGALSQH

V: TRBV5-5
size: NA
CDR3: ASSLGAGNSPLH